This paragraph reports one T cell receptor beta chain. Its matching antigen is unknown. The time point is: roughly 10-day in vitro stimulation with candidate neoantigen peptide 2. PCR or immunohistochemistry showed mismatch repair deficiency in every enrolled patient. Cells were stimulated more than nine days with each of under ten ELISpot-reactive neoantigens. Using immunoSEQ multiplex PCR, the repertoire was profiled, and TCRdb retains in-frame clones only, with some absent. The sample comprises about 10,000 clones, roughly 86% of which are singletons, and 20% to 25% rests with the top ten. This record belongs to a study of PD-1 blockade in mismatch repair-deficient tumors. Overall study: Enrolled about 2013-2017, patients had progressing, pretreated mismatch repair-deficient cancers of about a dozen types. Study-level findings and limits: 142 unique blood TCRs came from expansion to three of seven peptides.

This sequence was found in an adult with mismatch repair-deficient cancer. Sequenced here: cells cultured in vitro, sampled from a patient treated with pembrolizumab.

The CDR3 DNA reads TGTGCCAGCAGCCTGGGGGACCGGCTTAACTATGGCTACACCTTC. Amino acid sequence: CASSLGDRLNYGYTF. The genes are TRBV7-9 and TRBJ1-2, with a possible D match to TRBD1 (5 bases). The CDR3 is 15 amino acids. The germline V gene encodes CDR1 SEHNR and CDR2 FQNEAQ (reference sequence). The V end was cut by 5 bases, the J end by 1 base, with 14 bases between.